The entry that follows covers one T cell receptor (beta chain) sequence. Its target is not known. The sample is drawn from a study of T cells in Graves' hyperthyroidism and ophthalmopathy. Points from the study as a whole: Classification by a 13 V-J model distinguished ophthalmopathy from stable hyperthyroidism. Peripheral blood also featured most of the thyroid clonotypes expanded above 0.001.

From RNA transcripts, TCR beta CDR3 regions were amplified. First-round RT-PCR of the TCR CDR3 relied on the HTBI primer set. MiXCR, applied by TCRdb to the multiplex PCR reads, yields one record per CDR3 protein. The sample has 500,000 to 700,000 distinct CDR3 sequences, around 15% seen once. The CDR3 extends over 20 amino acids. V trimming: 4 bases; J trimming: 4 bases; junction bases outside the gene matches: 12. Germline assignment: CDR1 KGHDR and CDR2 SFDVKD. The chain uses TRBV24-1 and TRBJ2-1, with TRBD2 identical over 16 bases. The sequenced sample consisted of blood. This clonotype was sampled from a woman aged 18-30 years with Graves' hyperthyroidism. The CDR3 protein is CATSDSPPGTSGREYNEQFF. In DNA, the CDR3 is TGTGCCACCAGTGACTCCCCCCCTGGGACTAGCGGGAGGGAATACAATGAGCAGTTCTTC.